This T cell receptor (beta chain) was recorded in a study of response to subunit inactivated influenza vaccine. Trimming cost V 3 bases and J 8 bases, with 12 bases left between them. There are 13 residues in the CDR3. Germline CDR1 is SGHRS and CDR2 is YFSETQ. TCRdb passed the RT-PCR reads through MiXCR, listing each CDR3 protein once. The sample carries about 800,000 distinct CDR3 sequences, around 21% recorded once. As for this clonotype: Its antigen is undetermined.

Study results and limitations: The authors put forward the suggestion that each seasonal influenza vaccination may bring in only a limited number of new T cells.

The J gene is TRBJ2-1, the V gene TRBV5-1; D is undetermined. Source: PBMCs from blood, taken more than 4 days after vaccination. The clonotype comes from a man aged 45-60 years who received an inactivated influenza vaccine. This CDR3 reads CASSSSQFDEQFF. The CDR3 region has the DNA TGCGCCAGCAGCTCGTCTCAATTTGATGAGCAGTTCTTC. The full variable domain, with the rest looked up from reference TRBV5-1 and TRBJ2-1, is KAGVTQTPRYLIKTRGQQVTLSCSPISGHRSVSWYQQTPGQGLQFLFEYFSETQRNKGNFPGRFSGRQFSNSRSEMNVSTLELGDSALYLCASSSSQFDEQFFGPGTRLTVL.